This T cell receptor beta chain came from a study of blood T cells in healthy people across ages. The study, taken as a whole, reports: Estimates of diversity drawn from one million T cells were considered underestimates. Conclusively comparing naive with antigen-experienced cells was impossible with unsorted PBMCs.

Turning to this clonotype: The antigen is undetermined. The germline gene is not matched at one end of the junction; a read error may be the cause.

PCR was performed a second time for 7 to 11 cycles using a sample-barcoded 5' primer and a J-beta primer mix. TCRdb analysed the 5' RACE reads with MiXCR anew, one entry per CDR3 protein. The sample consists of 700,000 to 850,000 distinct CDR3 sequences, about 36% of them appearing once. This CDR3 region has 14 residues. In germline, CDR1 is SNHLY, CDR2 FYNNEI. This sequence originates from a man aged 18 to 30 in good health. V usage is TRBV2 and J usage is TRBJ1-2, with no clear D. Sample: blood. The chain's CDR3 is CASSDKRNTYGFTF. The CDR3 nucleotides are TGTGCCAGCAGTGATAAGAGGAACACCTATGGCTTCACCTTC.